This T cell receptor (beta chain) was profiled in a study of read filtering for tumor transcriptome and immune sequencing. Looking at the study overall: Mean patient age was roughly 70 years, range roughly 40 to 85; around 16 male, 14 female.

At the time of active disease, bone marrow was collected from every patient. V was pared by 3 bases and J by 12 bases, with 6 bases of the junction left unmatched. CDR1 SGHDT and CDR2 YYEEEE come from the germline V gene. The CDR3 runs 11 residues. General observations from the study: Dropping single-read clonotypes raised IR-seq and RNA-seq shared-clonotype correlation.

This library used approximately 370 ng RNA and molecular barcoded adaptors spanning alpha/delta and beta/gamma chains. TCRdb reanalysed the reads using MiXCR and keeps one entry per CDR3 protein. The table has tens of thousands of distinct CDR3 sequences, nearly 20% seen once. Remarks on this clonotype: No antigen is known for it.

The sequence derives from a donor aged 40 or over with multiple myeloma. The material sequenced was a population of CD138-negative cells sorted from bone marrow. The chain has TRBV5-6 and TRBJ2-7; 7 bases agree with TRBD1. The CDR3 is CASSWRQGRYF. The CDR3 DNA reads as TGTGCCAGCAGCTGGCGACAGGGTCGGTACTTC.